Shown below are 13 T cell receptor beta chains from a single sample sequenced in a study of T-cell memory formation after mild COVID-19. One entry per CDR3 protein, called by TCRdb with MiXCR from the 5' RACE reads. This table has 300,000 to 400,000 distinct CDR3 sequences, more than 15% appearing once. The sequenced material came from PBMCs or a T cell subset sorted from them (not recorded which). These receptors all stem from a young man who had mild COVID-19 (a few samples of this study predate the infection). Cell type and time point are not known.

This rearrangement joins TRBV5-1 to TRBJ2-5; tentatively, D is TRBD2 (7 bases). Looked up from germline, CDR1 is SGHRS and CDR2 is YFSETQ. This CDR3 contains 16 residues. Trimming took 2 bases from V and 5 from J, leaving 19 bases between them. For the CDR3, the DNA is TGCGCCAGCAGCTTTCGGGGGGCAATTAAGTTGGAGACCCAGTACTTC. Encoded protein: CASSFRGAIKLETQYF. The whole variable domain, filled in from reference TRBV5-1 and TRBJ2-5, reads KAGVTQTPRYLIKTRGQQVTLSCSPISGHRSVSWYQQTPGQGLQFLFEYFSETQRNKGNFPGRFSGRQFSNSRSEMNVSTLELGDSALYLCASSFRGAIKLETQYFGPGTRLLVL.

This clonotype has a handful of counts. V and J are TRBV18 and TRBJ2-1; D is perhaps TRBD2 (6 bases). The CDR3 has 17 residues. Germline V gene sequence: CDR1 KGHSH, CDR2 LQKENI. V was shortened by 2 bases and J by 0 bases, with 14 bases between the two germline ends. The CDR3 loop is CASSPGDGGASYNEQFF. DNA of the CDR3: TGTGCCAGCTCACCAGGGGACGGAGGGGCCTCCTACAATGAGCAGTTCTTC.

This clonotype was found a few times. The chain carries TRBV19 and TRBJ1-2; a weak D match, TRBD1 (5 bases). Germline CDR1 and CDR2: LNHDA and SQIVND (reference sequence). V was trimmed by 7 bases and J by 4 bases, leaving 16 bases between them. The CDR3 runs to 14 residues. This CDR3 is CASTAPGGIYGYTF. CDR3 nucleotides: TGTGCCAGTACCGCACCTGGGGGGATCTATGGCTACACCTTC.

V gene TRBV19 combines with J gene TRBJ2-4; tentative D call: TRBD2 (6 bases). The CDR3 has 15 residues. Germline lookup yields CDR1 LNHDA and CDR2 SQIVND (reference sequence). Trimming removed 7 bases at V and 0 bases at J, with 13 bases between. DNA of the CDR3: TGTGCCAGTAAGGTCCCCGGGGGAGCCAAAAACATTCAGTACTTC. Residues: CASKVPGGAKNIQYF.

This clonotype has only a few counts. The chain is built from TRBV2 and TRBJ1-6; D ambiguous. Trimming stripped 8 bases from V and 10 bases from J, with 15 bases between. Germline CDR1 and CDR2: SNHLY and FYNNEI. The CDR3 spans 13 residues. The CDR3 nucleotides read TGTGCCAGCCTCGAAGTCCCCCGGTCACCCCTCCACTTT. Protein sequence: CASLEVPRSPLHF.

The table lists this clonotype with a few counts. The rearrangement joins TRBV29-1 to TRBJ2-7, with D perhaps TRBD1 (6 bases). Trimming pared 4 bases from V and 2 bases from J, leaving 15 bases between. The germline V gene encodes CDR1 SQVTM and CDR2 ANQGSEA. CDR3 length equals 14 residues. CDR3: CSVVLDSRPYEQYV. The CDR3 DNA is TGCAGCGTTGTTTTGGACAGTCGACCCTACGAGCAGTACGTC.

This clonotype was seen a handful of times. The CDR3 DNA reads as TGTGCCAGCAGTTTAGATGGGACACCAAATGAAAAACTGTTTTTT. Translating gives CASSLDGTPNEKLFF. The chain has TRBV27 and TRBJ1-4, with D maybe TRBD1 (6 bases). The CDR3 sequence is 15 residues long. Trimming took 2 bases from V and 5 from J, leaving 12 bases between them. From germline, CDR1 is MNHEY and CDR2 SMNVEV (reference sequence).

This clonotype was counted a single time. The chain joins TRBV14 to TRBJ1-2; D may be TRBD1 (5 bases). Germline-derived CDR1 and CDR2 are SGHDN and FVKESK. This CDR3 spans 15 amino acids. Deletions cut 4 bases from V and 4 bases from J, with 16 bases between. CDR3 DNA: TGTGCCAGCAGCCGATCCCCGGGGGTCGGCTATGGCTACACCTTC. It encodes CASSRSPGVGYGYTF. Drawing the rest from reference TRBV14 and TRBJ1-2, the complete variable domain is EAGVTQFPSHSVIEKGQTVTLRCDPISGHDNLYWYRRVMGKEIKFLLHFVKESKQDESGMPNNRFLAERTGGTYSTLKVQPAELEDSGVYFCASSRSPGVGYGYTFGSGTRLTVV.

The genes are TRBV24-1 and TRBJ1-2; no definite D call. The CDR3 consists of 16 residues. V dropped 1 base and J dropped 4 bases, with 15 bases sitting between them. Germline CDR1 reads KGHDR; CDR2 reads SFDVKD. For the CDR3, the DNA is TGTGCCACCAGTGATTTCCAAGGACCCTATTGCTATGGCTACACCTTC. Its protein product is CATSDFQGPYCYGYTF.

This chain links TRBV7-6 with TRBJ2-1; D is perhaps TRBD1 (6 bases). Germline values: CDR1 SGHVS, CDR2 FNYEAQ. V lost 4 bases to trimming and J lost 5 bases, with 15 bases between them. The CDR3 is made up of 15 amino acids. CDR3 sequence (DNA): TGTGCCAGCAGCTCTTCAGGACAGTTCAACAATGAGCAGTTCTTC. This translates into CASSSSGQFNNEQFF.

CDR3 bases: TGTGCCAGCAGCGCCGGTATTGGGGCGCGGGTCGGGGAGCTGTTTTTT. Its protein product is CASSAGIGARVGELFF. The gene calls are TRBV9 and TRBJ2-2; perhaps D is TRBD1 or TRBD2 (5 bases each). The V gene's germline CDR1 is SGDLS and CDR2 YYNGEE. The CDR3 loop spans 16 amino acids. Trimming took 3 bases from V and 7 from J, leaving 19 bases between them.

This chain uses TRBV7-9 with TRBJ1-1; weak D call: TRBD1 (6 bases). V was trimmed by 2 bases and J by 2 bases, leaving 12 bases between them. CDR3 size: 15 residues. Germline V CDR1 and CDR2: SEHNR, FQNEAQ (reference sequence). This chain's CDR3 is CASSLPRGANTEAFF. CDR3 DNA: TGTGCCAGCAGCTTACCGCGGGGGGCAAACACTGAAGCTTTCTTT.

The genes are TRBV5-1 and TRBJ2-7; D perhaps matches TRBD1 (5 bases). The CDR3 is made up of 15 amino acids. CDR1 is SGHRS, CDR2 YFSETQ, per germline. Trimming pared 1 base from V and 2 bases from J, leaving 13 bases between. CDR3 nucleotides: TGCGCCAGCAGCTTGATTTTTAGGGGCGCCTACGAGCAGTACTTC. Its protein product is CASSLIFRGAYEQYF.